The 9 T cell receptor beta chains listed next were all sequenced from one sample in a study of cytotoxic CD8 clonotypes in ibrutinib-treated CLL. This table comes from immunoSEQ multiplex PCR, and its TCRdb copy is limited to in-frame clones, with some not included. Among 150,000 to 200,000 clones, approximately 90% were seen once, and the ten largest hold around 2.7%. This sample comprised PBMCs, obtained at disease progression, from a patient treated with ibrutinib. The source is a human donor with chronic lymphocytic leukemia.

The chain joins TRBV6-5 to TRBJ2-5, with D perhaps given as TRBD1 or TRBD2 (5 bases each). This CDR3 contains 16 residues. Between the trimmed V and J ends, which lost 4 bases and 2 bases, there was a span of 17 bases. Germline-derived CDR1 and CDR2 are MNHEY and SVGAGI. The CDR3 DNA reads as TGTGCCAGCAGTTTCGTCGGTCTGGGACCTCAAGAGACCCAGTACTTC. Translating it yields CASSFVGLGPQETQYF.

CDR3 sequence (DNA): TGTGCCAGCAGTCGACAGGGAATTCAGCCCCAGCATTTT. This gives the protein CASSRQGIQPQHF. The V and J genes are TRBV6-1 and TRBJ1-5; 7 nucleotides match TRBD1. The CDR3 is 13 residues long. V shed 5 bases, J shed 6 bases, and the junction held 4 bases outside the gene matches. Germline CDR1 and CDR2: MNHNS and SASEGT.

In DNA form, the CDR3 reads TGTGCCAGCAGTATGAGGGAGGGGGATGAGCAGTTCTTC. Amino acids: CASSMREGDEQFF. The rearrangement uses TRBV27 and TRBJ2-1; D is perhaps TRBD2 (7 bases). CDR3 length: 13 amino acids. CDR1 is MNHEY, CDR2 SMNVEV, per germline (reference sequence). Trimming stripped 5 bases from V and 8 bases from J, with 13 bases between.

This clone was seen only once. The V gene is TRBV5-6, the J gene TRBJ2-7; 8 bases are shared with TRBD1. The germline CDR1 and CDR2 sequences are SGHDT and YYEEEE. The CDR3 is 14 amino acids. Trimming at V came to 4 bases and at J to 2 bases, leaving 5 bases not matched to a gene. DNA of the CDR3: TGTGCCAGCAGCCCGGGACAGGCCACCTACGAGCAGTACTTC. This sequence encodes CASSPGQATYEQYF. Full variable domain (missing parts from reference TRBV5-6 and TRBJ2-7): DAGVTQSPTHLIKTRGQQVTLRCSPKSGHDTVSWYQQALGQGPQFIFQYYEEEERQRGNFPDRFSGHQFPNYSSELNVNALLLGDSALYLCASSPGQATYEQYFGPGTRLTVT.

CDR3: CASSGLEIGYTF. CDR3 bases: TGTGCCAGCAGTGGCTTGGAGATTGGCTACACCTTC. The V gene is TRBV6-1, the J gene TRBJ1-2; D is unresolved. The ends were cut back, 4 bases at V and 7 bases at J, with 10 bases in the middle. Germline-derived CDR1 and CDR2 are MNHNS and SASEGT. CDR3 length: 12 residues.

In its sample, this clone was seen a few times. This chain connects TRBV7-9 to TRBJ2-1, with TRBD1 matching over 7 bases. Losses at the gene ends were 1 base for V and 7 bases for J; bases not matched to a gene: 4. This CDR3 spans 14 amino acids. The germline V gene has CDR1 SEHNR and CDR2 FQNEAQ (reference sequence). CDR3 nucleotide sequence: TGTGCCAGCAGCTTAGAGGGCAGGGGGAATGAGCAGTTCTTC. It yields the protein CASSLEGRGNEQFF. Complete variable domain (other parts from reference TRBV7-9 and TRBJ2-1): DTGVSQNPRHKITKRGQNVTFRCDPISEHNRLYWYRQTLGQGPEFLTYFQNEAQLEKSRLLSDRFSAERPKGSFSTLEIQRTEQGDSAMYLCASSLEGRGNEQFFGPGTRLTVL.

V usage is TRBV4-1 and J usage is TRBJ2-1; 10 bases match TRBD2. The trim removed 2 bases at V and 7 bases at J, leaving 11 bases unmatched. The germline CDR1 and CDR2 sequences are MGHRA and YSYEKL. The CDR3 sequence is 17 residues long. The CDR3 DNA reads as TGCGCCAGCAGCCAACGAGGTAGCGGGAGGATTCGGAATGAGCAGTTCTTC. This translates into CASSQRGSGRIRNEQFF.

The chain couples TRBV7-2 to TRBJ2-6, with D uncertain. The V gene's germline CDR1 is SGHTA and CDR2 FQGNSA. The germline V and J ends were trimmed by 2 bases and 0 bases, with 5 bases remaining between them. This CDR3 spans 15 amino acids. The CDR3 DNA reads TGTGCCAGCAGCTTAAGCCGCTCTGGGGCCAACGTCCTGACTTTC. Translating it yields CASSLSRSGANVLTF.

The gene calls are TRBV18 and TRBJ2-2, with D hard to call. In germline, CDR1 is KGHSH, CDR2 LQKENI. The CDR3 length is 12 residues. Trimming took 4 bases from V and 6 from J, leaving 6 bases between them. Here the CDR3 reads CASSRGAGELFF. In DNA form, the CDR3 reads TGTGCCAGCTCACGTGGGGCCGGGGAGCTGTTTTTT.